This TCR beta chain originates from a study of Tregs in tolerant kidney transplant recipients. Deletions cut 5 bases from V and 5 bases from J, with 6 bases between. Germline V gene data show CDR1 as LGHNA and CDR2 as YNFKEQ. The CDR3 has 11 amino acids. Sequenced by immunoSEQ multiplex PCR; TCRdb stores in-frame clones only, minus some. This table holds 90,000 to 150,000 clones, about 90% found once. This chain links TRBV4-2 with TRBJ2-5; D uncertain. The receptor's source is a human donor in good health. Sequencing used CD4+ T cells from blood. In DNA, the CDR3 is TGTGCCAGCAGCGGGGTGGAGACCCAGTACTTC. Its protein is CASSGVETQYF.